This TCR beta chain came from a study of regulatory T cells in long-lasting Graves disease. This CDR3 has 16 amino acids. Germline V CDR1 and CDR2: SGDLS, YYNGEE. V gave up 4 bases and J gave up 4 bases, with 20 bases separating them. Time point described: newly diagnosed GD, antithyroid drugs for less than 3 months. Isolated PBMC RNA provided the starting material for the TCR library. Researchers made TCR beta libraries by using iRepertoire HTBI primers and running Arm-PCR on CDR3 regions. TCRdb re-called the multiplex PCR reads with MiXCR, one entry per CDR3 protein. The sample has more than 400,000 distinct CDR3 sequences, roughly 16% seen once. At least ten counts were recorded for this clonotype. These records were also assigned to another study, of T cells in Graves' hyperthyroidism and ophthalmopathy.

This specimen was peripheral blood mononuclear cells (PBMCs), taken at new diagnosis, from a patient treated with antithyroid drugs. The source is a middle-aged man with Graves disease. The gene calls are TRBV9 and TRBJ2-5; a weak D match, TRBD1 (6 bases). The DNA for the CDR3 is TGTGCCAGCAGCCACTCCTGGGGACACTTGGGAGAGACCCAGTACTTC. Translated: CASSHSWGHLGETQYF.